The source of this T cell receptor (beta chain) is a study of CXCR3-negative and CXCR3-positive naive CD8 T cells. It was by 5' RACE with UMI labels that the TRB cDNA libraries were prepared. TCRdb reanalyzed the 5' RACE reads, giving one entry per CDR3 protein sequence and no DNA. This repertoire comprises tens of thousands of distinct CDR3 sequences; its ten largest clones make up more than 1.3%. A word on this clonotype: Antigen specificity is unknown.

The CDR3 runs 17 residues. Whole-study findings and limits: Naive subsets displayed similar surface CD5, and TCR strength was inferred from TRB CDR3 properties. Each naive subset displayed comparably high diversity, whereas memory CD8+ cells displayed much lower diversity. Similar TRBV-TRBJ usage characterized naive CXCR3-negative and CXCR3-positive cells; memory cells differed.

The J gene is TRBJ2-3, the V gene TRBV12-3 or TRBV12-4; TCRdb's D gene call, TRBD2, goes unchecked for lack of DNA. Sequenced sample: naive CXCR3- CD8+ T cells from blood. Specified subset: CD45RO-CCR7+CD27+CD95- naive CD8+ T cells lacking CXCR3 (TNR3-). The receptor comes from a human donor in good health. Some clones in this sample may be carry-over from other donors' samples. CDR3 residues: CASSPMRGGAIPDTQYF.